The T cell receptor beta chain described here comes from a study of CD8 T cells in ankylosing spondylitis. This clonotype occurred many times. Looked up from germline, CDR1 is SGHAT and CDR2 is FQNNGV. The CDR3 covers 15 residues. The ends lost 5 bases at V and 4 bases at J; junction bases unmatched: 10. TCRdb passed the 5' RACE reads through MiXCR, listing each CDR3 protein once. This sample yields some 220,000 distinct CDR3 sequences, of which about 10% are seen a single time; around 2.6% belongs to the top ten. This clonotype originated in a male donor with ankylosing spondylitis or in good health (not recorded which). The sequencing input was blood, either unsorted or a sorted T cell fraction (not recorded which). V usage is TRBV11-2 and J usage is TRBJ1-1; 7 nucleotides align to TRBD1. DNA for the CDR3: TGTGCCAGCAGCCCGCAACAGGGGCAGTCCACTGAAGCTTTCTTT. Its translation: CASSPQQGQSTEAFF.